One sample yielded the 5 T cell receptor beta chains listed below, sequenced in a study of T cells in Graves' hyperthyroidism and ophthalmopathy. Regions amplified from RNA transcripts were the TCR beta CDR3 regions. First-round RT-PCR of the TCR CDR3 relied on the HTBI primer set. TCRdb used MiXCR to reprocess the multiplex PCR reads, holding one entry per CDR3 protein. The sample lists 400,000 to 450,000 distinct CDR3 sequences, over 12% occurring once. The specimen sequenced was blood. The receptors here all came from a man between 18 and 29 years old with Graves' ophthalmopathy.

V is TRBV4-2 and J is TRBJ2-1; 9 bases agree with TRBD2. The trim removed 1 base at V and 0 bases at J, leaving 7 bases unmatched. The CDR3 is made up of 18 amino acids. Germline assignment: CDR1 LGHNA and CDR2 YNFKEQ. In DNA form, the CDR3 reads TGTGCCAGCAGCCAAGTAGCGGGGGCACTGAGCTCCTACAATGAGCAGTTCTTC. It encodes CASSQVAGALSSYNEQFF.

J is TRBJ2-1 and V is TRBV5-5; D is perhaps TRBD1 or TRBD2 (5 bases each). The J call may be in error: the DNA end matches TRBJ2-7 better. CDR3 size: 15 residues. Germline V CDR1 and CDR2: SGHKS, YYEKEE (reference sequence). The CDR3 reads CASSLAGAGWNEQYF. CDR3 in DNA: TGTGCCAGCAGCTTGGCCGGGGCAGGTTGGAATGAGCAGTACTTC.

Comment on this clonotype: This could be a read error, since a much larger clone is one nucleotide away. CDR3 coding DNA: TGTGCCAGCAGGGACGGCTCGACTGTGGATCAGCCCCAGCATTTT. This translates into CASRDGSTVDQPQHF. The chain couples TRBV6-2 or TRBV6-3 to TRBJ1-5, with D uncertain. Germline CDR1 MNHEY, CDR2 SVGEGT. V lost 6 bases, J lost 5 bases, and 17 bases lay in between. The CDR3 is 15 residues long.

This clonotype showed up just a few times. The V gene is TRBV5-4, the J gene TRBJ1-4, with D unresolved. V was clipped by 0 bases and J by 7 bases, with 10 bases between them. Looked up from germline, CDR1 is SGHNT and CDR2 is YYREEE (reference sequence). The CDR3 is made up of 14 amino acids. The CDR3 spells CASSLDRVSEKLFF. The CDR3 DNA sequence: TGTGCCAGCAGCTTGGATAGGGTTAGTGAAAAACTGTTTTTT.

V gene TRBV7-2 combines with J gene TRBJ2-7; 7 nucleotides agree with TRBD1. CDR1 and CDR2 (germline): SGHTA, FQGNSA. CDR3 size: 15 residues. V dropped 9 bases and J dropped 6; count of bases not matched to a gene: 17. CDR3 protein: CASSSDRVGASEQYF. Written as DNA, the CDR3 is TGTGCCAGTAGCAGCGACAGGGTGGGCGCCAGCGAGCAGTACTTC. Full variable domain (rest looked up from reference TRBV7-2 and TRBJ2-7): GAGVSQSPSNKVTEKGKDVELRCDPISGHTALYWYRQSLGQGLEFLIYFQGNSAPDKSGLPSDRFSAERTGGSVSTLTIQRTQQEDSAVYLCASSSDRVGASEQYFGPGTRLTVT.